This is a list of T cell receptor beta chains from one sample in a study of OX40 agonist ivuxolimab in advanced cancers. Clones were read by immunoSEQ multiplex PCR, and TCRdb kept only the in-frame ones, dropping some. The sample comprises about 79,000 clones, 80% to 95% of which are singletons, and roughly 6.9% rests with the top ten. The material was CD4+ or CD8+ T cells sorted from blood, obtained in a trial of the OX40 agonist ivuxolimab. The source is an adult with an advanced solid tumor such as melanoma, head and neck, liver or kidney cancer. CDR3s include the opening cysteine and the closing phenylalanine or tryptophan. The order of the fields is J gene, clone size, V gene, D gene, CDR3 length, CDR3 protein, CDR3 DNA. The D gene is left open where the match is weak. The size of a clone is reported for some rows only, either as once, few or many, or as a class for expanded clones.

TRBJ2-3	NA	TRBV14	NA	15	CASSRRWGGTDTQYF	TGTGCCAGCAGCCGAAGATGGGGCGGCACAGATACGCAGTATTTT
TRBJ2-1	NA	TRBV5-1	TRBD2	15	CASNAPGTSGSEQFF	TGCGCCAGCAACGCCCCGGGGACTAGTGGTAGTGAGCAGTTCTTC
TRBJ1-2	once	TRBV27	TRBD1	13	CASSRDRLGGYTF	TGTGCCAGCAGCCGGGACAGGCTCGGTGGCTACACCTTC
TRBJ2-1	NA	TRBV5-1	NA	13	CASSGNLENEQFF	TGCGCCAGCAGCGGAAATCTAGAGAATGAGCAGTTCTTC
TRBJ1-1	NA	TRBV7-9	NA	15	CASSLLAGWGTEAFF	TGTGCCAGCAGCTTGTTAGCTGGATGGGGCACTGAAGCTTTCTTT
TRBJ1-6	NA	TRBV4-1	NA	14	CASSLANSNSPLHF	TGCGCCAGCAGCCTCGCAAATTCCAATTCACCCCTCCACTTT
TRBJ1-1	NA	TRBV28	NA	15	CASSPSGGAYTEAFF	TGTGCCAGCAGTCCGTCGGGGGGGGCGTACACTGAAGCTTTCTTT
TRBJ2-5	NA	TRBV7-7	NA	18	CASSLSIQRGGLEETQYF	TGTGCTAGCAGCTTATCTATACAGAGGGGGGGCTTGGAAGAGACCCAGTACTTC
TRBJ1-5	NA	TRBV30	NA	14	CAWSVLDSNQPQHF	TGTGCCTGGAGTGTCCTGGATAGCAATCAGCCCCAGCATTTT
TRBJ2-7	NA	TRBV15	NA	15	CATSRETGRSYEQYF	TGTGCCACCAGCAGAGAAACGGGACGCTCCTACGAGCAGTACTTC
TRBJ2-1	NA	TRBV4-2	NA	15	CASSLFGSGHNEQFF	TGTGCCAGCAGCCTATTCGGGTCCGGACACAATGAGCAGTTCTTC
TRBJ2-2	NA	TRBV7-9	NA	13	CASSFRVVGELFF	TGTGCCAGCAGCTTCCGGGTCGTCGGGGAGCTGTTTTTT
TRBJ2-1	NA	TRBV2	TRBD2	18	CASSEGYKGLAVYNEQFF	TGTGCCAGCAGTGAAGGGTATAAAGGACTAGCGGTCTATAATGAGCAGTTCTTC
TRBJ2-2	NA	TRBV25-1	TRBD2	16	CASSRMTGGATGELFF	TGTGCCAGCAGTCGAATGACGGGAGGTGCCACCGGGGAGCTGTTTTTT
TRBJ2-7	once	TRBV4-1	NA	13	CASSQVDEYEQYF	TGCGCCAGCAGCCAAGTTGACGAGTACGAGCAGTACTTC
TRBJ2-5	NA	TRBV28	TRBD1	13	CATGGLDQETQYF	TGTGCTACAGGGGGACTCGACCAAGAGACCCAGTACTTC
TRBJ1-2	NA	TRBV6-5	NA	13	CASSYSGERGYTF	TGTGCCAGCAGTTACTCAGGGGAGAGGGGCTACACCTTC
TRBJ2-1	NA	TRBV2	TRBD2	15	CASSPSSGGVGEQFF	TGTGCCAGCAGTCCGTCTAGCGGGGGGGTGGGTGAGCAGTTCTTC
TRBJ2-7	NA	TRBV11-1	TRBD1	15	CASSLRDRASDEQYF	TGTGCCAGCAGCTTAAGGGACAGGGCATCCGACGAGCAGTACTTC
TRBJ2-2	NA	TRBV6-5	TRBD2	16	CASSYNLAGNTGELFF	TGTGCCAGCAGTTACAACCTAGCGGGAAACACCGGGGAGCTGTTTTTT